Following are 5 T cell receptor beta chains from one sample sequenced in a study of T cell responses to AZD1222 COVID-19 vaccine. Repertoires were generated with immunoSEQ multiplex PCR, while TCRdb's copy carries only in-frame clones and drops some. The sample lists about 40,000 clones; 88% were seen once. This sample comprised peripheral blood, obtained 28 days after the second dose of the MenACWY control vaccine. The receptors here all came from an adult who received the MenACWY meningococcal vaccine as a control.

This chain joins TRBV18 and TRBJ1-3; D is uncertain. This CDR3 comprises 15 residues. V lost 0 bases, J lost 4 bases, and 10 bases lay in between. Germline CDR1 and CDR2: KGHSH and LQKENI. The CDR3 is CASSPPKGRGNTIYF. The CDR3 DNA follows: TGTGCCAGCTCACCACCAAAAGGCCGCGGAAACACCATATATTTT.

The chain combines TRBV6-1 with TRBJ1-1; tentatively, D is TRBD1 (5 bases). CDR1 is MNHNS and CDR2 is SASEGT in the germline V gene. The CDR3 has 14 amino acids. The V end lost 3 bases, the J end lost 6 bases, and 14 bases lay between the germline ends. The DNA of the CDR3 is TGTGCCAGCAGTGATGGGACCGGCGTCTCTGAAGCTTTCTTT. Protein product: CASSDGTGVSEAFF.

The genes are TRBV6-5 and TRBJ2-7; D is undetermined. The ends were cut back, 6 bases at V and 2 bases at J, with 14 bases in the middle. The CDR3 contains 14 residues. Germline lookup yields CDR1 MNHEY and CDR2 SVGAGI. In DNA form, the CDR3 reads TGTGCCAGCAGGGGAACTGACCCGGCCTACGAGCAGTACTTC. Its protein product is CASRGTDPAYEQYF.

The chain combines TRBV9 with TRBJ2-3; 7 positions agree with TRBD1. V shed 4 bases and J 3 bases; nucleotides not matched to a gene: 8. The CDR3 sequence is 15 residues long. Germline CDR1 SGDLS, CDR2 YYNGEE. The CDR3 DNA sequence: TGTGCCAGCAGCCCCACGACAGGGACAACAGATACGCAGTATTTT. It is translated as CASSPTTGTTDTQYF.

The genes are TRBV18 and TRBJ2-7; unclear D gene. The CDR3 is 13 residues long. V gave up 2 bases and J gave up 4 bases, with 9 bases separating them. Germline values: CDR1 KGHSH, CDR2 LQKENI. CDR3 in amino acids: CASSPASGYEQYF. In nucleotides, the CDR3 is TGTGCCAGCTCACCAGCCTCTGGGTACGAGCAGTACTTC.